The sequence of this T cell receptor beta chain was determined in a study of vaccination and CD4 T cells after COVID-19. Looking at the study overall: Post-vaccine sample collection happened at a median of 72 days after dose two, ranging 14 to 241.

An Oncomine TCR Beta short-read assay was used to sequence the DNA from cultured CD4+ T cells. In TCRdb, the PCR reads were re-called with MiXCR into one record per CDR3 protein. The sample consists of 12,000 or so distinct CDR3 sequences, around 58% of them appearing once. Study results and limitations: The researchers studied relatively few convalescent patients and omitted early post-infection timepoints.

Comment on this clonotype: Its antigen remains unidentified.

Sample treatment: roughly 11-day PBMC culture with coronavirus spike peptide pools or control peptides (ViraFEST assay). TCR sequencing followed the expansion of antigen-specific T cells with peptide pools in ViraFEST. The V gene end was trimmed by 0 bases and the J gene end by 10 bases; junction bases not matched to a gene: 9. The germline CDR1 and CDR2 sequences are SGHNT and YENEEA. This CDR3 has 16 amino acids. The clonotype comes from a human donor who had recovered from COVID-19. The chain recombines TRBV11-3 with TRBJ2-2, with 9 bases fitting TRBD1. The sample consisted of CD4+ T cells from blood, cultured in vitro. In DNA, the CDR3 is TGTGCCAGCAGCTTAGATCCCGGGACAGGGCCCTCGGAGCTGTTTTTT. This encodes CASSLDPGTGPSELFF.